Listed below are T cell receptor beta chains from one sample, sequenced in a study of neurological immune-mediated disorders. TCRdb re-called the 5' RACE reads with MiXCR, one entry per CDR3 protein. Among 47,000 or so distinct CDR3 sequences listed, approximately 11% were seen once. Sequenced input: PBMCs. These receptor sequences come from a woman in her thirties or forties in good health. Each CDR3 is given without its conserved first and last residue. A D gene is named only where the DNA matches it firmly. Size values are once, few and many counts, or a class for expanded clones, and some rows have none.

j_call clone_size d_call v_call cdr3_length cdr3_aa
TRBJ2-7 NA NA TRBV6-5 13 AISYAPNGRAEQY
TRBJ1-1 many NA TRBV4-2 10 ASSQNRDSAF
TRBJ2-7 many TRBD2 TRBV20-1 11 SARQTSGYEQY
TRBJ2-2 NA TRBD2 TRBV20-1 12 SARQSGRVGELF
TRBJ1-1 many NA TRBV29-1 11 SVDWGGQTEAF
TRBJ2-7 many NA TRBV6-2/TRBV6-3 10 ASSYGGHEQY
TRBJ1-2 NA NA TRBV6-2/TRBV6-3 13 ANSYSMNLDWGYT
TRBJ1-5 many NA TRBV10-3 12 AISEDRKNQPQH
TRBJ1-5 many NA TRBV5-6 12 ASSFSAGNQPQH
TRBJ1-1 many NA TRBV5-1 13 ASSLSRGPNTEAF
TRBJ1-2 many TRBD1 TRBV3-1 12 ASSQEGTGGGYT
TRBJ1-5 many NA TRBV4-1 12 ASSQPGSNQPQH
TRBJ1-2 many NA TRBV7-9 9 ASSPPVGYT
TRBJ2-1 many TRBD2 TRBV18 14 ASSPPGAGVYNEQF
TRBJ1-1 many TRBD1 TRBV7-9 14 ASSPLGQGYITEAF
TRBJ2-2 many NA TRBV9 12 ASSSFTGTGELF
TRBJ1-2 many NA TRBV4-1 11 ASSQDWMDGYT
TRBJ2-7 many NA TRBV7-2 12 ASSLDQLTYEQY
TRBJ2-5 many NA TRBV6-2/TRBV6-3 13 ASSHPRGGQETQY
TRBJ2-7 many NA TRBV13 9 ASSLQREQY
TRBJ2-2 NA NA TRBV12-3/TRBV12-4 16 ASSSPGDPDANTGELF
TRBJ2-5 many TRBD2 TRBV12-3/TRBV12-4 13 ASSFGRGAQETQY
TRBJ2-7 many NA TRBV15 12 ATSSFRGTYEQY
TRBJ2-3 many TRBD2 TRBV5-1 15 ASSRIPGTSGTDTQY
TRBJ1-2 many TRBD1 TRBV7-2 13 ASSLGADRDYGYT
TRBJ2-7 many NA TRBV4-3 13 ASSQDWDTSYEQY
TRBJ2-5 many NA TRBV20-1 10 SATSGGISQY
TRBJ1-1 many NA TRBV5-1 12 ASSLEDSRTEAF
TRBJ2-5 many TRBD1 TRBV3-1 14 ASSQDEGQGQETQY
TRBJ2-3 many TRBD2 TRBV6-4 13 ASSDSAGGPDTQY
TRBJ2-7 many NA TRBV3-1 12 ASSPTYSSYEQY
TRBJ1-1 few TRBD1 TRBV5-1 13 ASSSRDRVVTEAF
TRBJ2-1 many TRBD1 TRBV29-1 13 SVEPTGGNYNEQF
TRBJ2-7 many TRBD1 TRBV18 12 ASSQTGIGYEQY
TRBJ1-1 many NA TRBV5-1 12 ASSLVGGHTEAF
TRBJ1-2 many TRBD1 TRBV12-3/TRBV12-4 11 ASSPGTGVGYT
TRBJ2-3 many NA TRBV7-9 9 ASSPGWTQY
TRBJ2-1 many NA TRBV20-1 12 SARRTGGVDEQF
TRBJ2-7 many NA TRBV24-1 10 ATSDYPERQY
TRBJ1-5 many TRBD1 TRBV20-1 12 SAQDPGGSQPQH
TRBJ2-5 many NA TRBV7-2 13 ASSWMPRPQETQY
TRBJ1-5 many NA TRBV29-1 11 SVATEPNQPQH
TRBJ2-2 many NA TRBV5-1 13 ASSLDGSNTGELF
TRBJ1-1 many NA TRBV29-1 13 SVSGATQGFTEAF
TRBJ1-2 many NA TRBV12-3/TRBV12-4 11 ASSSGPSYGYT
TRBJ2-5 many TRBD1 TRBV7-2 12 ASSQPTGVETQY
TRBJ1-5 many NA TRBV2 14 ASCVGRGVGNQPQH
TRBJ1-1 many NA TRBV5-1 13 ASSLVGQEDTEAF
TRBJ1-2 many NA TRBV29-1 11 SVAPGEGYGYT
TRBJ2-7 many NA TRBV6-6 11 ASTNPSKEKQY
TRBJ2-2 many NA TRBV7-9 13 ASRSRVMNTGELF
TRBJ2-3 many NA TRBV20-1 11 SAMSGVTDTQY
TRBJ1-1 many NA TRBV7-8 13 ASSLAAGVGTEAF
TRBJ2-3 many TRBD1 TRBV5-6 14 ASSLRTGISTDTQY
TRBJ2-5 many TRBD1 TRBV5-6 11 ASSLTGVETQY